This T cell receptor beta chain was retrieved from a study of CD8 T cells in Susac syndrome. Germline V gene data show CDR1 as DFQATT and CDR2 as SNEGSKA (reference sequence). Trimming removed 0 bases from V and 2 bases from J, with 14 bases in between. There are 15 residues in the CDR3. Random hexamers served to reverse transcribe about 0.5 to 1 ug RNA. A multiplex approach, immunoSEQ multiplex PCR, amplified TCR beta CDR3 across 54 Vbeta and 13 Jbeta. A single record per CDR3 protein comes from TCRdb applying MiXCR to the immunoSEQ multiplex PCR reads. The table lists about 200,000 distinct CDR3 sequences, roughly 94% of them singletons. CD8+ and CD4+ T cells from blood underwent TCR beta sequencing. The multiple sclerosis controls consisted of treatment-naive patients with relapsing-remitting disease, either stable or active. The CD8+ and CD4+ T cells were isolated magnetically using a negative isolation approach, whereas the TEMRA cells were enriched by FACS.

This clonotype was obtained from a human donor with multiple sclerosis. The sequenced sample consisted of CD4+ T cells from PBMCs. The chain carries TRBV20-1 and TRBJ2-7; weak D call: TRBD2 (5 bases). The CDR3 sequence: CSAREGEATPYEQYF. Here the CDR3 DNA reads TGCAGTGCTAGAGAGGGAGAAGCAACCCCCTACGAGCAGTACTTC.